This TCR beta chain originates from a study of blood T cell repertoires in COVID-19. Study background: T cells, B-cell-depleted T cells, or PBMCs supplied cDNA or gDNA.

In the source study's methods: Estimation of nucleated cell counts was performed using reference gene primer amplification. Method: immunoSEQ multiplex PCR; TCRdb's copy keeps in-frame clones and lacks some. Clonal size and the V and J genes are those of that table, whereas D and trimming came from the DNA. This sample has some 260,000 clones, with approximately 79% found just once. Participant ages covered roughly 18 to 90 years across some 25 US areas. Input material: PBMCs or T cells enriched from blood (not recorded which). The source is a man aged 30 to 45 with acute COVID-19.

The CDR3 DNA sequence: TGTGCCAGCAGCTTAGTAAGCGGGAACTACGAGCAGTACGTC. It yields the protein CASSLVSGNYEQYV. The V gene is TRBV7-9, the J gene TRBJ2-7, with TRBD2 matching over 7 bases. There are 14 residues in the CDR3. In germline, CDR1 is SEHNR, CDR2 FQNEAQ (reference sequence). Trimming cost V 1 base and J 3 bases; bases outside gene matches: 3.